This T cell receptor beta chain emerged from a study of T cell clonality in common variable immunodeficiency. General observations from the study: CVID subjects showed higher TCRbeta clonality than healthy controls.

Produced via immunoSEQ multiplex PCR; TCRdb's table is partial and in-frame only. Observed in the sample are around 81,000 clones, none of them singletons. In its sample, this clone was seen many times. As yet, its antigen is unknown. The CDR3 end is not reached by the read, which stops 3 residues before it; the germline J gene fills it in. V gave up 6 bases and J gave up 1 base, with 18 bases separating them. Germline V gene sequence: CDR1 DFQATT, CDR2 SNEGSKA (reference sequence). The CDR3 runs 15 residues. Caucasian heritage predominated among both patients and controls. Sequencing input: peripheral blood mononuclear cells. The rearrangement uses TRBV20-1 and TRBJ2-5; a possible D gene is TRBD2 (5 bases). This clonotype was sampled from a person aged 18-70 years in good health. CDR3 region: CSANTYGLPQETQYF. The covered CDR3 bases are TGCAGTGCCAACACCTATGGACTTCCCCAAGAGACC.